Shown below are 6 T cell receptor beta chains from a single sample sequenced in a study of Ad26.COV2.S vaccination and SARS-CoV-2 variants. The data were produced by immunoSEQ multiplex PCR, yet TCRdb's version contains in-frame clones alone and is incomplete. The data show about 350,000 clones, with 70% to 90% seen just once and 2.5% to 3.5% held by the top ten. Treatment of the sample: around 19 received Ad26.COV2.S at low or high dose, single or two shots; about 5 received placebo; per-sample allocation not given. Specimen acquisition occurred on day 63 following the initial vaccine or placebo injection. The sequenced sample was peripheral blood, obtained in a trial of Ad26.COV2.S vaccine versus placebo. The receptors were gathered from a person aged 18-65 years who received the Ad26.COV2.S COVID-19 vaccine or a placebo.

This clone was seen just once. This chain uses TRBV15 with TRBJ2-1; 7 bases fit TRBD1. The germline V gene has CDR1 LNHNV and CDR2 YYDKDF (reference sequence). The V segment lost 0 bases and the J segment 3 bases; nucleotides outside the gene matches: 8. This CDR3 contains 17 residues. CDR3 DNA sequence: TGTGCCACCAGCAGAGAGCGGCCTGACAGGGTCTACAATGAGCAGTTCTTC. It specifies CATSRERPDRVYNEQFF. The whole variable domain, filled in from reference TRBV15 and TRBJ2-1, reads DAMVIQNPRYQVTQFGKPVTLSCSQTLNHNVMYWYQQKSSQAPKLLFHYYDKDFNNEADTPDNFQSRRPNTSFCFLDIRSPGLGDTAMYLCATSRERPDRVYNEQFFGPGTRLTVL.

The rearrangement joins TRBV30 to TRBJ1-1; 7 positions agree with TRBD1. The CDR3 is made up of 13 amino acids. Per the germline V gene, CDR1 is GTSNPN and CDR2 is SVGIG (reference sequence). J gave up 5 bases and V 0 bases, and 3 bases lay outside the gene matches. CDR3 coding DNA: TGTGCCTGGAGTGTGAGGGGGCCAACTGAAGCTTTCTTT. Its protein is CAWSVRGPTEAFF.

The rearrangement links TRBV7-2 to TRBJ2-1; 7 nucleotides line up with TRBD1. The CDR3 consists of 15 residues. Trimming cost V 0 bases and J 5 bases; bases outside gene matches: 4. CDR1 is SGHTA, CDR2 FQGNSA, per germline. CDR3 region: CASSLAPTGDNEQFF. The CDR3 nucleotides are TGTGCCAGCAGCTTAGCGCCAACAGGGGACAATGAGCAGTTCTTC. Supplemented by reference TRBV7-2 and TRBJ2-1, the full variable domain reads GAGVSQSPSNKVTEKGKDVELRCDPISGHTALYWYRQSLGQGLEFLIYFQGNSAPDKSGLPSDRFSAERTGGSVSTLTIQRTQQEDSAVYLCASSLAPTGDNEQFFGPGTRLTVL.

This chain joins TRBV7-2 and TRBJ1-4, with 7 nucleotides matching TRBD1. With 4 bases clipped from V and 4 bases from J, the junction kept 12 bases outside the gene matches. CDR1 SGHTA and CDR2 FQGNSA come from the germline V gene. The CDR3 covers 17 residues. Here the CDR3 reads CASSSKPGDSGNEKLFF. The CDR3 DNA follows: TGTGCCAGCAGCTCCAAGCCGGGGGACAGCGGTAATGAAAAACTGTTTTTT.

This clone was seen a single time. V usage is TRBV15 and J usage is TRBJ1-1, with a weak D call TRBD1 (6 bases). V lost 2 bases to trimming and J lost 1 base, with 11 bases between them. Germline V gene lookup returns CDR1 LNHNV and CDR2 YYDKDF (reference sequence). The length of the CDR3 is 15 residues. This chain's CDR3 is CATSRTPGQNTEAFF. The CDR3 DNA sequence: TGTGCCACCAGCAGAACTCCGGGACAGAACACTGAAGCTTTCTTT.

This clone turned up a few times. The V gene is TRBV6-5, the J gene TRBJ2-5; D possibly matches TRBD1 or TRBD2 (6 bases each). The CDR3 sequence is 15 residues long. V was trimmed by 4 bases and J by 5 bases, leaving 17 bases between them. Germline values: CDR1 MNHEY, CDR2 SVGAGI. The CDR3 DNA follows: TGTGCCAGCAGTTCCGTCTCTGGGGGGCGGGAGACCCAGTACTTC. This gives the protein CASSSVSGGRETQYF.